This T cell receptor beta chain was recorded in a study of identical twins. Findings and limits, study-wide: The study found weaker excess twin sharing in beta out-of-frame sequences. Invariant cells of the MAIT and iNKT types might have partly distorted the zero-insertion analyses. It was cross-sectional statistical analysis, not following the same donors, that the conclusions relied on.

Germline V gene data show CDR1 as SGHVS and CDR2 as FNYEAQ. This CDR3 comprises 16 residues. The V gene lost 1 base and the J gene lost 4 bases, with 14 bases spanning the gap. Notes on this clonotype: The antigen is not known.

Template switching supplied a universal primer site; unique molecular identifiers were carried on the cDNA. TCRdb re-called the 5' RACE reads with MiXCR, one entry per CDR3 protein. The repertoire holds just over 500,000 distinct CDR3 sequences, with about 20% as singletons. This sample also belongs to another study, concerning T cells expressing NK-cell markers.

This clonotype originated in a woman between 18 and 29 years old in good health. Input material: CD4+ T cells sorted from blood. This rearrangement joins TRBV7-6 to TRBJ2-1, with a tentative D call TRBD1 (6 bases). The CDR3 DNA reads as TGTGCCAGCAGCTTAGGGGGGCGCCCAGATTACAATGAGCAGTTCTTC. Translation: CASSLGGRPDYNEQFF. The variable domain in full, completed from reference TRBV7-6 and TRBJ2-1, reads GAGVSQSPRYKVTKRGQDVALRCDPISGHVSLYWYRQALGQGPEFLTYFNYEAQQDKSGLPNDRFSAERPEGSISTLTIQRTEQRDSAMYRCASSLGGRPDYNEQFFGPGTRLTVL.